This TCR beta chain came from a study of blood T cell repertoires in COVID-19 (dated by TCRdb to between 2020 and 2021). Study-level background: Samples from collaborators originated in the United States, Italy and Spain and spanned both the acute and convalescent phases of COVID-19. The prospective study material was composed of cDNA or gDNA derived from T cells, B-cell-depleted T cells, or PBMCs. The dataset comprised deeply sampled blood TCRbeta repertoires from subjects exposed to, actively infected with, or recovered from COVID-19. The repertoires were made available in a free public database intended to serve as a resource for research on the immune response to SARS-CoV-2. The samples were drawn from two sources: the first 160 participants of the ongoing ImmuneRACE study, and 950 to 1,500 subjects contributed by 6 global collaborators. Sample metadata almost always included a de-identified subject ID, COVID-19 status, age in years and sex. Where available, HLA class I and class II types were obtained from metadata supplied by the sample provider rather than from assay-based typing.

Each collaborating institution followed its own protocols to collect whole blood in K2EDTA tubes. For TCRbeta analysis, collaborator samples were shipped as frozen whole blood, as isolated PBMCs, or as DNA extracted from either sample type. Study-wide conclusions, independent of this receptor: How much clinical and demographic metadata was included differed by source and by participant, and the metadata was provided uncurated.

TCRbeta CDR3 regions were amplified from genomic DNA using the immunoSEQ Assay, a bias-controlled multiplex PCR. The paper's processing steps were these. Within the assay, amplification of reference gene primers was used to estimate how many nucleated cells each sample contained. To quantify the absolute abundance of each unique TCRbeta CDR3 rearrangement, sequence reads were collapsed and filtered. For each sample, productive Simpson clonality was calculated by taking the square root of Simpson's diversity index across productive rearrangements. TCRdb limited this immuneACCESS table to in-frame rearrangements with V and J called. A share of clones is missing; checked studies link under half to unresolved V genes, and the rest is unexplained. V and J calls and clone size follow that table, whereas D and trimming were derived from the DNA. This sample holds about 160,000 clones; roughly 85% were observed only once. The ten largest clones capture around 1.1% of the sample.

A remark on this clone: Its antigen is unknown. No much larger clone exists at a distance of one base, and base qualities are not known.

The CDR3 runs 14 residues from the cysteine to the phenylalanine. Only the CDR3 DNA stays, 42 bases, in frame from base 1. Between the V and J ends, shortened by 1 base and 2 bases respectively, the junction contains 9 bases. Looking up the germline V gene (reference sequence) yields CDR1 SEHNR and CDR2 FQNEAQ. The receptor chain draws on TRBV7-9 and TRBJ2-7; a weak D assignment points to TRBD2 (6 bases agree). The sample comprised peripheral blood. The clonotype comes from a man between 40 and 49 years old with acute or convalescent COVID-19. The CDR3 is CASSLEAGTYEQYF. The nucleotide sequence is given as TGTGCCAGCAGCTTAGAAGCGGGTACCTACGAGCAGTACTTC.